These 25 T cell receptor beta chains originate from one sample sequenced in a study of CD8 T cells in ankylosing spondylitis. Each CDR3 protein is one row after TCRdb ran MiXCR on the 5' RACE reads. The sample consists of 130,000 or so distinct CDR3 sequences, 7% of them appearing once. Material: blood, either unsorted or a sorted T cell fraction (not recorded which). The origin of the receptors is a male donor with ankylosing spondylitis or in good health (not recorded which).

This clonotype was seen many times. The rearrangement links TRBV28 to TRBJ1-2; D remains ambiguous. Germline V gene data show CDR1 as MDHEN and CDR2 as SYDVKM. CDR3 length equals 12 residues. With 5 bases removed from V and 5 bases from J, the gap between germline ends came to 9 bases. In nucleotides, the CDR3 is TGTGCCAGCAGTAAGGCCAAATATGGCTACACCTTC. Its protein is CASSKAKYGYTF.

In this sample, this clonotype turned up many times. The rearrangement uses TRBV20-1 and TRBJ2-7; TRBD2 aligns across 7 bases. Germline CDR1 DFQATT, CDR2 SNEGSKA (reference sequence). Trimming at V came to 0 bases and at J to 0 bases, leaving 8 bases not matched to a gene. The CDR3 runs 16 residues. The chain's CDR3 is CSARDPASGSSYEQYF. The CDR3 bases are TGCAGTGCTAGAGATCCGGCTAGCGGTAGCTCCTACGAGCAGTACTTC.

This clonotype was observed many times. V is TRBV5-1 and J is TRBJ2-1; D gene ambiguous. Germline values: CDR1 SGHRS, CDR2 YFSETQ. The CDR3 has 14 residues. V lost 1 base and J 4 bases, leaving 9 bases between the germline ends. In nucleotides, the CDR3 is TGCGCCAGCAGCTTGAGCCCCCCGTACAATGAGCAGTTCTTC. This encodes CASSLSPPYNEQFF.

This clonotype was seen at least ten times. The chain is built from TRBV5-1 and TRBJ1-1; the match to TRBD1 covers 9 bases. The J segment lost 2 bases and the V segment lost 0 bases, leaving 5 bases of the junction unmatched. Germline V gene sequence: CDR1 SGHRS, CDR2 YFSETQ. This CDR3 has 16 residues. This CDR3 is CASSLGRDRVNTEAFF. CDR3 nucleotide sequence: TGCGCCAGCAGCTTGGGACGGGACAGGGTAAACACTGAAGCTTTCTTT.

This clonotype showed up many times. The genes are TRBV3-1 and TRBJ2-3; D is possibly TRBD2 (5 bases). The CDR3 length is 14 residues. Per the germline V gene, CDR1 is LGHDT and CDR2 is YNNKEL (reference sequence). Trimming shortened V by 1 base and J by 5 bases, and 10 bases separated the two germline ends. CDR3 amino acids: CASSQGWAGDTQYF. The CDR3 bases are TGTGCCAGCAGCCAAGGTTGGGCGGGAGATACGCAGTATTTT.

This clonotype was seen a few times. The rearrangement joins TRBV11-1 to TRBJ2-1, with TRBD1 identical over 7 bases. The germline V gene has CDR1 SGHAT and CDR2 FQDESV (reference sequence). The ends lost 5 bases at V and 0 bases at J; junction bases unmatched: 13. CDR3 length: 18 residues. CDR3 in amino acids: CASSTRQGLTSSYNEQFF. The CDR3 nucleotides read TGTGCCAGCAGCACCAGACAGGGTCTCACCAGCTCCTACAATGAGCAGTTCTTC.

This clonotype was seen more than once but under ten times. The chain combines TRBV4-3 with TRBJ2-1; tentatively, D is TRBD1 or TRBD2 (6 bases each). V was cut by 0 bases and J by 7 bases, with 16 bases left in between. The CDR3 has 16 residues. Germline V gene data show CDR1 as LGHNA and CDR2 as YSLEER. In nucleotides, the CDR3 is TGCGCCAGCAGCCAAGATAGGGGGGCCCAGCGGAATGAGCAGTTCTTC. Its protein product is CASSQDRGAQRNEQFF.

In the case of this clonotype: A single base separates this from a much larger clone, so it may be a read error. The chain recombines TRBV5-1 with TRBJ2-1, with D possibly matching TRBD2 (5 bases). Trimming left V 3 bases short and J 8 bases short, with 12 bases between. The V gene's germline CDR1 is SGHRS and CDR2 YFSETQ. CDR3 length: 13 amino acids. The DNA of the CDR3 is TGCGCCAGCAGCTCCTTTCTCGGGGATGAGCAGTTCTTC. Translated: CASSSFLGDEQFF.

This clonotype was found many times. The V call is TRBV5-1, the J call TRBJ2-7; D gene unclear. V was trimmed by 4 bases and J by 2 bases, leaving 19 bases between them. This CDR3 contains 16 residues. Per germline, CDR1 SGHRS and CDR2 YFSETQ. CDR3 nucleotide sequence: TGCGCCAGCAGCCGATCCGACGGCCGGACCCCCTACGAGCAGTACTTC. Protein product: CASSRSDGRTPYEQYF.

This clonotype was recorded many times. V is TRBV20-1 and J is TRBJ2-3; no definite D call. Trimming removed 6 bases from V and 3 bases from J, with 7 bases in between. This CDR3 has 11 amino acids. In germline, CDR1 is DFQATT, CDR2 SNEGSKA (reference sequence). Written as DNA, the CDR3 is TGCAGTGCCCCGAGAACAGATACGCAGTATTTT. Protein sequence: CSAPRTDTQYF.

The chain has TRBV7-6 and TRBJ1-5; D call uncertain. CDR1 is SGHVS and CDR2 is FNYEAQ in the germline V gene. CDR3 length equals 12 residues. Deletions cut 5 bases from V and 7 bases from J, with 9 bases between. The CDR3 protein is CASSPMNQPQHF. In nucleotides, the CDR3 is TGTGCCAGCAGCCCGATGAACCAGCCCCAGCATTTT.

This clonotype has ten or more counts. The chain combines TRBV12-3 or TRBV12-4 with TRBJ1-1, with D tentatively TRBD1 (5 bases). V was trimmed by 7 bases and J by 1 base, leaving 16 bases between them. The CDR3 spans 15 residues. The CDR3, as DNA: TGTGCCAGCACCTTTGGGACGGATCAGAACACTGAAGCTTTCTTT. Amino acids: CASTFGTDQNTEAFF.

This clonotype was recorded many times. The J gene is TRBJ2-2, the V gene TRBV5-6, with D uncertain. V gave up 0 bases and J gave up 5 bases, with 11 bases separating them. Germline values: CDR1 SGHDT, CDR2 YYEEEE. The CDR3 runs to 15 residues. CDR3: CASSLEFGYTGELFF. DNA of the CDR3: TGTGCCAGCAGCTTGGAATTTGGGTATACCGGGGAGCTGTTTTTT.

This clonotype was observed at least ten times. The rearrangement joins TRBV24-1 to TRBJ2-1, with no clear D. The CDR3 consists of 13 residues. V lost 1 base to trimming and J lost 5 bases, with 5 bases between them. Germline assignment: CDR1 KGHDR and CDR2 SFDVKD. CDR3 in DNA: TGTGCCACCAGTGATTTACTTAACAATGAGCAGTTCTTC. Translation: CATSDLLNNEQFF.

This clonotype has a count of ten or more. The chain recombines TRBV7-9 with TRBJ2-4, with D perhaps TRBD1 or TRBD2 (5 bases each). CDR1 is SEHNR and CDR2 is FQNEAQ in the germline V gene (reference sequence). The CDR3 consists of 14 residues. V was pared by 0 bases and J by 5 bases, with 8 bases between. CDR3 protein: CASSLAGAENIQYF. The CDR3 region has the DNA TGTGCCAGCAGCTTAGCCGGGGCCGAAAACATTCAGTACTTC.

The table lists this clonotype with many counts. V usage is TRBV5-6 and J usage is TRBJ2-3, with TRBD2 matching over 10 bases. The CDR3 consists of 15 residues. Germline lookup yields CDR1 SGHDT and CDR2 YYEEEE. V lost 4 bases to trimming and J lost 1 base; unmatched junction nucleotides: 3. The CDR3 sequence is CASSGTSGGTDTQYF. As DNA, the CDR3 is TGTGCCAGCAGCGGAACTAGCGGGGGCACAGATACGCAGTATTTT.

This clonotype was seen repeatedly, ten times or more. This rearrangement joins TRBV5-5 to TRBJ2-1; possible D gene TRBD1, 6 bases. Looked up from germline, CDR1 is SGHKS and CDR2 is YYEKEE (reference sequence). CDR3 length: 13 amino acids. The CDR3 region has the DNA TGTGCAGGGGGAGCAGGTCCTCTCAATGAGCAGTTCTTC. Residues: CAGGAGPLNEQFF. Using reference TRBV5-5 and TRBJ2-1 for the parts outside the CDR3, the full variable domain is DAGVTQSPTHLIKTRGQQVTLRCSPISGHKSVSWYQQVLGQGPQFIFQYYEKEERGRGNFPDRFSARQFPNYSSELNVNALLLGDSALYLCAGGAGPLNEQFFGPGTRLTVL.

This clonotype was counted ten times or more. V and J are TRBV9 and TRBJ1-2; 8 nucleotides agree with TRBD1. The germline gives CDR1 SGDLS, CDR2 YYNGEE. Unmatched junction bases numbered 4, after V lost 3 bases and J lost 3 bases. The CDR3 has 14 residues. This chain's CDR3 is CASSGGQGYYGYTF. CDR3 bases: TGTGCCAGCAGCGGTGGACAGGGCTACTATGGCTACACCTTC.

This clonotype occurred many times. The chain couples TRBV12-3 or TRBV12-4 to TRBJ2-7; D remains ambiguous. This CDR3 is 13 amino acids long. The V gene lost 8 bases and the J gene lost 6 bases, with 17 bases spanning the gap. For the CDR3, the DNA is TGTGCCAGCCTCCACAGTCTGGGTAGCGAGCAGTACTTC. Amino acids: CASLHSLGSEQYF.

This clonotype appeared many times. The chain couples TRBV5-1 to TRBJ2-3; the D gene is possibly TRBD2 (6 bases). The CDR3 length is 15 residues. Germline V gene data show CDR1 as SGHRS and CDR2 as YFSETQ. V was trimmed by 0 bases and J by 3 bases, leaving 11 bases between them. The CDR3 region is CASSLVGSLTDTQYF. Written as DNA, the CDR3 is TGCGCCAGCAGCTTGGTCGGGAGCTTAACAGATACGCAGTATTTT.

The sample holds many counts of this clonotype. The chain uses TRBV10-2 and TRBJ2-1; D possibly corresponds to TRBD2 (6 bases). Germline CDR1 and CDR2: WSHSY and SAAADI. The CDR3 covers 18 residues. V was cut by 3 bases and J by 7 bases, with 25 bases left in between. DNA for the CDR3: TGCGCCAGCAGTGACGGGGGTCACGGCACGGCCCACCAGAATGAGCAGTTCTTC. Protein product: CASSDGGHGTAHQNEQFF.

This clonotype was seen many times. The chain couples TRBV7-2 to TRBJ2-2; D possibly corresponds to TRBD1 (5 bases). The germline V gene has CDR1 SGHTA and CDR2 FQGNSA. The germline V and J ends were trimmed by 4 bases and 6 bases, with 18 bases remaining between them. The length of the CDR3 is 16 residues. This CDR3 is CASSSRTILSSGELFF. The DNA of the CDR3 is TGTGCCAGCAGCTCACGGACAATTCTGAGTTCCGGGGAGCTGTTTTTT.

Many counts were recorded for this clonotype. The gene calls are TRBV20-1 and TRBJ2-1; D is uncertain. Trimming left V 2 bases short and J 6 bases short, with 5 bases between. Germline V lookup: CDR1 DFQATT, CDR2 SNEGSKA (reference sequence). The CDR3 is made up of 11 amino acids. CDR3 protein: CSARRGNEQFF. The DNA of the CDR3 is TGCAGTGCTAGAAGAGGCAATGAGCAGTTCTTC.

This clonotype was seen ten or more times. V gene TRBV3-1 combines with J gene TRBJ2-5, with 7 bases that match TRBD2. Germline V lookup: CDR1 LGHDT, CDR2 YNNKEL (reference sequence). The CDR3 is 17 residues long. Trimming took 3 bases from V and 0 from J; bases not matched to a gene: 10. This CDR3 reads CASSHGAGLSYQETQYF. As DNA, the CDR3 is TGTGCCAGCAGCCACGGGGCGGGACTATCGTACCAAGAGACCCAGTACTTC.

This clonotype was counted at least ten times. The chain joins TRBV20-1 to TRBJ2-3; D possibly corresponds to TRBD1 (6 bases). The V gene lost 3 bases and the J gene lost 2 bases, with 15 bases spanning the gap. The CDR3 consists of 15 residues. CDR1 and CDR2 (germline): DFQATT, SNEGSKA (reference sequence). This CDR3 reads CSASWWGRNTDTQYF. Here the CDR3 DNA reads TGCAGTGCTAGTTGGTGGGGGCGAAACACAGATACGCAGTATTTT.